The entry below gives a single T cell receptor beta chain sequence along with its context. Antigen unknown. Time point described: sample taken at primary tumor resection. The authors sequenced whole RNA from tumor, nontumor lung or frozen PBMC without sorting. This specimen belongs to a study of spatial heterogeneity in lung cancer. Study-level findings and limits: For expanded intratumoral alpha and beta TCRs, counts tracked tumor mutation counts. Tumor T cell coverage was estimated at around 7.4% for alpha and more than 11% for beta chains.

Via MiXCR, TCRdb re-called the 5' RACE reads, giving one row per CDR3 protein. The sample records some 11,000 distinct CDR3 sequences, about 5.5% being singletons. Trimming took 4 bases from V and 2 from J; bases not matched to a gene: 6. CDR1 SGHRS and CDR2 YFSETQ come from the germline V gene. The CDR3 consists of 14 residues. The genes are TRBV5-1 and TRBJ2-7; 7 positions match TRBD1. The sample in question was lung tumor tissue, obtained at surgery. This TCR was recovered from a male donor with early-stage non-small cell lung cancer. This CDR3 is CASSHGQAAYEQYF. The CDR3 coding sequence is TGCGCCAGCAGCCATGGACAGGCAGCCTACGAGCAGTACTTC.